The text below deals with one T cell receptor beta chain. The antigen is not known. V dropped 0 bases and J dropped 0 bases, with 10 bases sitting between them. Looked up from germline, CDR1 is SGHRS and CDR2 is YFSETQ. There are 17 residues in the CDR3. Synthesis of TCR cDNA relied on 5'RACE template switching, which attached a universal primer site and UMIs. TCRdb re-called the 5' RACE reads with MiXCR, one entry per CDR3 protein. The data show tens of thousands of distinct CDR3 sequences, around 7% seen once. This record belongs to a study of T cells after yellow fever vaccination. Study-wide results and caveats: The booster response re-showed most primary clones: around 96% CD4, more than 70% CD8.

The sequence was collected from a man aged 18 to 30 who received the YFV17D yellow fever vaccine. The chain has TRBV5-1 and TRBJ2-6, with D tentatively TRBD1 (5 bases). This specimen consisted of CD8+ T cells sorted from PBMCs, obtained on the day of the first yellow fever vaccination. Here the CDR3 reads CASSLGGSDSGANVLTF. CDR3 nucleotides: TGCGCCAGCAGCTTGGGGGGCTCCGACTCTGGGGCCAACGTCCTGACTTTC.